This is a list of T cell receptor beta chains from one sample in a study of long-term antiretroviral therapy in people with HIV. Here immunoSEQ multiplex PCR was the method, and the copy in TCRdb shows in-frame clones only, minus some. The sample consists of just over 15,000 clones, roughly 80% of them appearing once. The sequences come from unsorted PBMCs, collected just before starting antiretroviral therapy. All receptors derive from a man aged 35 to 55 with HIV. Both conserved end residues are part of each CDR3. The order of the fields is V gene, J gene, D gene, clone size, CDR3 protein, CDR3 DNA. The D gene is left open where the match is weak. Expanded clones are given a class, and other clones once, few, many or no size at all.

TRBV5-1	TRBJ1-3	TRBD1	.	CASSPGRDRVVYPGNTIYF	TGCGCCAGCAGCCCAGGCCGGGACAGGGTTGTTTATCCTGGAAACACCATATATTTT
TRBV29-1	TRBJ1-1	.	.	CSVQTGNTEAFF	TGCAGCGTTCAAACAGGTAACACTGAAGCTTTCTTT
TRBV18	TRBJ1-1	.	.	CASSPDLGAGEAFF	TGTGCCAGCTCACCTGACCTGGGAGCGGGTGAAGCTTTCTTT
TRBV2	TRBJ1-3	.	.	CASSEVGALGNTIYF	TGTGCCAGCAGTGAAGTAGGGGCACTTGGAAACACCATATATTTT
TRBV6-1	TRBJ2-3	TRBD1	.	CASIRQGASDTQYF	TGTGCCAGCATTCGACAGGGGGCTTCAGATACGCAGTATTTT
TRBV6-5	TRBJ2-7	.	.	CASSYGAGDYEQYF	TGTGCCAGCAGTTACGGGGCAGGGGACTACGAGCAGTACTTC
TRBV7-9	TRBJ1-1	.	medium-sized	CASSLALNTEAFF	TGTGCCAGCAGCTTAGCGTTGAACACTGAAGCTTTCTTT
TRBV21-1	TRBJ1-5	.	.	CASSKGEGGYNQPQHF	TGTGCCAGCAGCAAAGGGGAAGGGGGCTACAATCAGCCCCAGCATTTT
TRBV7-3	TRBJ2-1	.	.	CASSLTPMGYNEQFF	TGTGCCAGCAGCTTAACACCGATGGGGTACAATGAGCAGTTCTTC
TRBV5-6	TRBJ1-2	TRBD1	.	CASSRGTEDYGYTF	TGTGCCAGCAGCCGAGGGACAGAAGACTATGGCTACACCTTC
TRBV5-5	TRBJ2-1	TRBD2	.	CASSRRLGTSSNEQFF	TGTGCCAGCAGCCGTCGTCTGGGGACTAGTTCCAATGAGCAGTTCTTC
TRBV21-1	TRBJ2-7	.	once	CASSIIRTLPFSYEQYF	TGTGCCAGCAGCATAATCCGGACACTTCCCTTCTCCTACGAGCAGTACTTC
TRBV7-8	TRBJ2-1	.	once	CASNLLDTTKNEQFF	TGTGCCAGCAACTTACTCGACACCACCAAAAATGAGCAGTTCTTC
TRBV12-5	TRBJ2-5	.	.	CASGLVQRETQYF	TGTGCTAGTGGTTTGGTACAGCGGGAGACCCAGTACTTC
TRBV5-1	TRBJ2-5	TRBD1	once	CASSLGWTGGETQYF	TGCGCCAGCAGCTTGGGTTGGACAGGGGGAGAGACCCAGTACTTC
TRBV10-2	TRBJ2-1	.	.	CASSEWGNEQFF	TGCGCCAGCAGTGAGTGGGGCAATGAGCAGTTCTTC
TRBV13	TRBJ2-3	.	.	CASSKEQATDTQYF	TGTGCCAGCAGTAAAGAACAGGCTACAGATACGCAGTATTTT
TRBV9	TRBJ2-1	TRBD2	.	CASSVVGSGAYNEQFF	TGTGCCAGCAGCGTAGTGGGTAGCGGGGCTTACAATGAGCAGTTCTTC
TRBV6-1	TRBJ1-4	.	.	CATKTGSTNEKLFF	TGTGCCACCAAGACCGGCTCAACTAATGAAAAACTGTTTTTT
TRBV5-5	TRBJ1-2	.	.	CASSLADNNYGYTF	TGTGCCAGCAGCTTGGCCGACAATAACTATGGCTACACCTTC
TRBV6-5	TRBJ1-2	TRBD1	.	CASSYSTGDYGYTF	TGTGCCAGCAGTTACTCCACAGGGGACTATGGCTACACCTTC
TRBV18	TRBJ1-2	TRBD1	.	CASSTGTVNYGYTF	TGTGCCAGCTCAACCGGGACAGTTAACTATGGCTACACCTTC
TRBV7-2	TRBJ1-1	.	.	CASSLEGLSVDTEAFF	TGTGCCAGCAGCTTAGAAGGATTGAGCGTTGACACTGAAGCTTTCTTT
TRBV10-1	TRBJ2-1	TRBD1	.	CASSSGQGAKPRPYNEQFF	TGCGCCAGCAGTTCTGGACAGGGGGCGAAACCACGGCCATACAATGAGCAGTTCTTC
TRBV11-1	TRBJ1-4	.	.	CASSSREGGEKLFF	TGTGCCAGCAGCTCCAGGGAAGGTGGTGAAAAACTGTTTTTT
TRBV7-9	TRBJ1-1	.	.	CASVDRNTEAFF	TGTGCCAGCGTTGACCGGAACACTGAAGCTTTCTTT
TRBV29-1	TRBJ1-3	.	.	CSVEEGGISGNTIYF	TGCAGCGTTGAAGAAGGAGGTATCTCTGGAAACACCATATATTTT
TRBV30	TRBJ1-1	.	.	CACPGNTEAFF	TGTGCCTGCCCTGGGAACACTGAAGCTTTCTTT
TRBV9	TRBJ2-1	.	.	CASSPQGSYNEQFF	TGTGCCAGCAGCCCCCAAGGGTCTTACAATGAGCAGTTCTTC
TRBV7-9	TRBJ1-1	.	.	CASRRGEDTEAFF	TGTGCCAGCAGACGAGGGGAGGACACTGAAGCTTTCTTT
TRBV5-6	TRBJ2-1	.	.	CASSWGQTYNEQFF	TGTGCCAGCAGCTGGGGGCAGACATACAATGAGCAGTTCTTC
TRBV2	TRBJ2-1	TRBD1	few	CASSEARDRVMNEQFF	TGTGCCAGCAGTGAAGCCCGGGACAGGGTAATGAATGAGCAGTTCTTC
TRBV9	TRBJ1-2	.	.	CASSPGGQAGYGYTF	TGTGCCAGCAGCCCCGGAGGGCAGGCCGGCTATGGCTACACCTTC
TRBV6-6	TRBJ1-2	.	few	CASSYSGTNYGYTF	TGTGCCAGCAGTTACTCGGGCACAAACTATGGCTACACCTTC
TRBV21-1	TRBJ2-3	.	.	CASSKDAATSTDTQYF	TGTGCCAGCAGCAAAGATGCGGCGACTAGCACAGATACGCAGTATTTT
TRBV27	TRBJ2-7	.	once	CASSTWTGRGEQYF	TGTGCCAGCAGTACCTGGACAGGGAGGGGCGAGCAGTACTTC
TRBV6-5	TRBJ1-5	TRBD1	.	CASSQGVQGNQPQHF	TGTGCCAGCAGTCAGGGGGTACAGGGCAATCAGCCCCAGCATTTT
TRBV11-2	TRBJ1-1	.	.	CASSSQYTEAFF	TGTGCCAGCAGCTCGCAGTACACTGAAGCTTTCTTT
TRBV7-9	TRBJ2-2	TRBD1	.	CASSLGAGGYAGELFF	TGTGCCAGCAGCTTAGGGGCAGGGGGCTATGCCGGGGAGCTGTTTTTT
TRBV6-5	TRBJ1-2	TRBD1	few	CASSYSTTGQYGYTF	TGTGCCAGCAGTTACTCGACGACAGGGCAGTATGGCTACACCTTC
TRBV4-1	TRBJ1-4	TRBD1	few	CASRDRGGTNEKLFF	TGCGCCAGCCGCGACAGGGGTGGGACTAATGAAAAACTGTTTTTT
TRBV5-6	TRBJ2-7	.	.	CASSLRGPHEQYF	TGTGCCAGCAGCTTACGGGGGCCCCACGAGCAGTACTTC
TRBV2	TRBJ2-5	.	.	CASSEAAADTTTQYF	TGTGCCAGCAGTGAAGCCGCCGCGGATACCACGACCCAGTACTTC
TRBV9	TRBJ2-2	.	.	CASSVDRARTGELFF	TGTGCCAGCAGCGTAGACAGGGCACGCACCGGGGAGCTGTTTTTT
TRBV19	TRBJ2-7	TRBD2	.	CASARGGGYRDGHYEQYF	TGTGCCAGTGCCCGTGGGGGGGGATATAGGGACGGTCACTACGAGCAGTACTTC
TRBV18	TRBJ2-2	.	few	CASYGQMNTGELFF	TGTGCCAGCTATGGACAGATGAACACCGGGGAGCTGTTTTTT
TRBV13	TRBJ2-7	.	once	CASSFPGNEQYF	TGTGCCAGCAGCTTTCCGGGGAACGAGCAGTACTTC
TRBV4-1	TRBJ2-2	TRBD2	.	CATRPGLANSGELFF	TGCGCCACAAGACCCGGACTAGCGAACAGTGGGGAGCTGTTTTTT
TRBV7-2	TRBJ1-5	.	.	CASSLNPGLRNQPQHF	TGTGCCAGCAGCTTAAATCCAGGTTTAAGGAATCAGCCCCAGCATTTT
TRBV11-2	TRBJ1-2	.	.	CASSLDRQVALYGYTF	TGTGCCAGCAGCTTAGACCGACAGGTGGCCTTATATGGCTACACCTTC
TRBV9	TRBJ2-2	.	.	CASSVPGVSGELFF	TGTGCCAGCAGCGTACCAGGGGTTTCCGGGGAGCTGTTTTTT
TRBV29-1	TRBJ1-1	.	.	CSVGPRGGTEAFF	TGCAGCGTTGGTCCCCGGGGAGGAACTGAAGCTTTCTTT
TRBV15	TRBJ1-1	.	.	CATSRARANTEAFF	TGTGCCACCAGCAGAGCTAGGGCTAACACTGAAGCTTTCTTT
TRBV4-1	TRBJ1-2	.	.	CASSQPTAGNYGYTF	TGCGCCAGCAGCCAACCTACTGCAGGAAACTATGGCTACACCTTC
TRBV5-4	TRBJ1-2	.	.	CASTFLGNFGYTF	TGTGCCAGCACCTTTTTGGGCAACTTTGGCTACACCTTC
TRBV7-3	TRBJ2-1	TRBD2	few	CAIKPTSGGSYNEQFF	TGTGCCATCAAACCTACTAGCGGGGGCTCCTACAATGAGCAGTTCTTC
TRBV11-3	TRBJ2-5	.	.	CASSLGETQYF	TGTGCCAGCAGCTTAGGAGAGACCCAGTACTTC
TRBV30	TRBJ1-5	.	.	CAWSVRGPSNQPQHF	TGTGCCTGGAGTGTACGGGGACCTAGCAATCAGCCCCAGCATTTT